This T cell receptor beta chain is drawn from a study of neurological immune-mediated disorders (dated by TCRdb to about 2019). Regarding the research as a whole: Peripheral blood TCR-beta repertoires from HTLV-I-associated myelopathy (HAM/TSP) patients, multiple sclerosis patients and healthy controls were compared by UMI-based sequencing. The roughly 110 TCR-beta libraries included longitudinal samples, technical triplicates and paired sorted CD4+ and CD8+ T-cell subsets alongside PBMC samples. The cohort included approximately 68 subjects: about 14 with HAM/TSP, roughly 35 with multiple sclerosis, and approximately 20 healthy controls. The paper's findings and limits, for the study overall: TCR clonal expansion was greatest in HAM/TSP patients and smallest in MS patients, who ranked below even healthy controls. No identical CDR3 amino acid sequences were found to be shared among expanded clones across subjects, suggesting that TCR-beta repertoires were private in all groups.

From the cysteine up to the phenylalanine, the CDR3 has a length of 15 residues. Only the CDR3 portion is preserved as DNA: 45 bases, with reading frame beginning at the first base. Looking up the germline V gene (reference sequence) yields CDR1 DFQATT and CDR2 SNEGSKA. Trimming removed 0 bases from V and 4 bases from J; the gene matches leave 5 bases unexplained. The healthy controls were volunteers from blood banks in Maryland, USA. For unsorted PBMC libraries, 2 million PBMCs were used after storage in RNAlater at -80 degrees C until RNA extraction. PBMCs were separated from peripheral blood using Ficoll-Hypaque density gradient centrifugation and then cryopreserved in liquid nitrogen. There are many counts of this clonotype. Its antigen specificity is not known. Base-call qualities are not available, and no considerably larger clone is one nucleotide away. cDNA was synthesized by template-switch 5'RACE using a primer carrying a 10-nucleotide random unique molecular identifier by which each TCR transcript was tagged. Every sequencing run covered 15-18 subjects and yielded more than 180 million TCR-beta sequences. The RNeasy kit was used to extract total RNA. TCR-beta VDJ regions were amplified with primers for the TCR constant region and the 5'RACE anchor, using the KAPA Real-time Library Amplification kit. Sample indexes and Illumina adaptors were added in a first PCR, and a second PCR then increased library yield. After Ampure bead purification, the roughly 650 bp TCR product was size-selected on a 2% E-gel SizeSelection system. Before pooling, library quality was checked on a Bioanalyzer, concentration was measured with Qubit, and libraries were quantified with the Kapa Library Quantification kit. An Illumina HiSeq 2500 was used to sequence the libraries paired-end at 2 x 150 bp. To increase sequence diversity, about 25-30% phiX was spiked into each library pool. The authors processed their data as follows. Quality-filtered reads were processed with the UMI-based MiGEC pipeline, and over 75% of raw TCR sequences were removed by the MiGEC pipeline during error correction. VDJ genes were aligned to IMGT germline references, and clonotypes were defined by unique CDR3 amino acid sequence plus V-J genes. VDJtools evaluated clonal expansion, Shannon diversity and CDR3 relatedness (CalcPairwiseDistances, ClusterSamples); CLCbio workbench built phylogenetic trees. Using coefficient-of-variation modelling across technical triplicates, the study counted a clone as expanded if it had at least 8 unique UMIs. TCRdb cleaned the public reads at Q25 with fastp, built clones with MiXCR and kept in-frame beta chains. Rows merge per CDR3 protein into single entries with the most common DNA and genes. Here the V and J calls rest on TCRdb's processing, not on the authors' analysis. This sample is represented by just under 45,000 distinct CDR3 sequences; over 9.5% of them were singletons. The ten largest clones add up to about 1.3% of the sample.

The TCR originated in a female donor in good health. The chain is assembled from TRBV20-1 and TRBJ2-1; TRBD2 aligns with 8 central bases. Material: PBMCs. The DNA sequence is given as TGCAGTGCTAGAGACCCGCGGGGGGATTACAATGAGCAGTTCTTC. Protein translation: CSARDPRGDYNEQFF.